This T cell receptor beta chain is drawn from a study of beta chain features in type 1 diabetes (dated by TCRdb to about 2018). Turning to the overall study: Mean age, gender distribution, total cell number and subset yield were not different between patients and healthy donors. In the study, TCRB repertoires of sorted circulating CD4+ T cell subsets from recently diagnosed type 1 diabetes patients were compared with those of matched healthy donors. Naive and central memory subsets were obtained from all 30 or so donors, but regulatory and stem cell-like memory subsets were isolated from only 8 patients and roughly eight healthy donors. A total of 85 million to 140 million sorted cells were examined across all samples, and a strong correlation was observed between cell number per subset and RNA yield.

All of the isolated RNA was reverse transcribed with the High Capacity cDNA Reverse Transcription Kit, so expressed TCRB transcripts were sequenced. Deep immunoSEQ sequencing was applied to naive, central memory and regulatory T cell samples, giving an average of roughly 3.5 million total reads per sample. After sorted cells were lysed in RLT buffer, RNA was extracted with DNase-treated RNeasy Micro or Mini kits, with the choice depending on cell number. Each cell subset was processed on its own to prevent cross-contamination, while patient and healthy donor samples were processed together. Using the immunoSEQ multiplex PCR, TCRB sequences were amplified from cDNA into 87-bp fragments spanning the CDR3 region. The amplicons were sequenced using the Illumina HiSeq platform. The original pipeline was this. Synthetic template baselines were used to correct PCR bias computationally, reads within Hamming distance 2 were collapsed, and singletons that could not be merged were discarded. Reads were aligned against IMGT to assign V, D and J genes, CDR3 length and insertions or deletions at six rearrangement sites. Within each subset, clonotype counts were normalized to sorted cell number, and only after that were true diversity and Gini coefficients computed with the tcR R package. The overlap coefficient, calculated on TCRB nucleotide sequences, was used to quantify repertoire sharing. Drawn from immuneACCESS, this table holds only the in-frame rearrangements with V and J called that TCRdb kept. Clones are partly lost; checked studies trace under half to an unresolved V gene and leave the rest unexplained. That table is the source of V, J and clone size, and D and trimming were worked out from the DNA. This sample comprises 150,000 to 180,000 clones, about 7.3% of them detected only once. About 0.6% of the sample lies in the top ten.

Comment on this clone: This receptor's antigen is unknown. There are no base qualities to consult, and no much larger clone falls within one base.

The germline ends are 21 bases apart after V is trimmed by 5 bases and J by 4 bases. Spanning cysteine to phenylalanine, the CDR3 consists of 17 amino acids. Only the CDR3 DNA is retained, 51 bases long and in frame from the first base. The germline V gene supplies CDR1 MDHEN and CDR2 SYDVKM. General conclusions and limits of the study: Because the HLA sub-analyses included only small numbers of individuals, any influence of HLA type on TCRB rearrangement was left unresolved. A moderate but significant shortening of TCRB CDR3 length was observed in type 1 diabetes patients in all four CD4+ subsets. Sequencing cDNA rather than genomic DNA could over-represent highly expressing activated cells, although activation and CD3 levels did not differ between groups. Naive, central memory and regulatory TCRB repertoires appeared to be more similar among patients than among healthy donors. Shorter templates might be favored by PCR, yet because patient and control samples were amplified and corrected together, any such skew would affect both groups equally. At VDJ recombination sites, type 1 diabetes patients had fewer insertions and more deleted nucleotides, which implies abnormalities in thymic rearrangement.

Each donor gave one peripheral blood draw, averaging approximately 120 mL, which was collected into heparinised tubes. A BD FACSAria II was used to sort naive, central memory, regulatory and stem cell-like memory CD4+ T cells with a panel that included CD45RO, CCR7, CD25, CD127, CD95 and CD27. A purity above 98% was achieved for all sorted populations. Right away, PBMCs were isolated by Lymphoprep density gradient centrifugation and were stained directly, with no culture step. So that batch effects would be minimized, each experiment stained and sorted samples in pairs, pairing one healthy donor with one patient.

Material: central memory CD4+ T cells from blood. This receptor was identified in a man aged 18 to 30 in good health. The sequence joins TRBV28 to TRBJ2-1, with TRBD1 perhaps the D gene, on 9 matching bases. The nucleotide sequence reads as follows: TGTGCCAGCAGTCCCGGGGGGGGGACAGGGCTGTACAATGAGCAGTTCTTC. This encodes CASSPGGGTGLYNEQFF.